This T cell receptor beta chain was retrieved from a study of PD-1 blockade in classical Hodgkin lymphoma (dated by TCRdb to the early 2020s). Describing the broader study: Nivolumab dosing was 3 mg/kg intravenously every 2 weeks, continuing until either disease progression or unacceptable toxicity. The study used TCR beta sequencing and CyTOF to define a peripheral blood immune signature of response to PD-1 blockade in classical Hodgkin lymphoma. The study at large found these results: Among trial patients, those achieving complete response had baseline diversity similar to that of newly diagnosed patients, while diversity was significantly lower in partial responders and progressors. By C4D1, a significant rise was seen in CD4+ TCR diversity but not in CD8+ TCR diversity (p=0.0027 vs p=0.16), and the rise was most apparent among complete responders (p=0.02). Only a single clinical trial cohort was studied, and what caused the repertoire differences, possibly disease activity or prior therapy, remained undefined. Baseline TCR diversity was reported as lower in newly diagnosed patients than in healthy donors, and lower still in relapsed/refractory patients. Lower diversity was seen in patients whose nivolumab began less than 1 year after ASCT, and these patients were left out of later analyses so that immune reconstitution would not confound the results.

Its CDR3 holds 16 amino acids, cysteine through phenylalanine. Only CDR3 DNA remains: 48 bases, in frame from the first base. V lost 5 bases and J lost 4 bases; the stretch between them is 17 bases long. Sequences MDHEN (CDR1) and SYDVKM (CDR2) are obtained from the germline V gene. Remarks on this clone: Its antigen remains undetermined. Qualities for individual bases were not recorded, and no much larger clone is one base off.

Interpreted using the paper, the time point label stands for: cycle 4 day 1 (C4D1), after 6 weeks of nivolumab. Every trial patient had relapsed following autologous stem cell transplantation, and prior brentuximab vedotin exposure was what differed among cohorts A, B and C. The trial cohort was composed of around 60 patients with relapsed/refractory classical Hodgkin lymphoma, for whom complete response, partial response or progressive disease was recorded as best overall response. Trial patients were treated with single-agent nivolumab in the multi-cohort phase II CheckMate 205 trial. An independent review committee assessed best overall response by applying the 2007 International Working Group response criteria. Trial PBMCs were collected immediately before nivolumab initiation (C1D1) and during therapy at cycle 2 day 1 and cycle 4 day 1. After peripheral blood was drawn into 8 mL Vacutainer Cell Preparation Tubes, PBMCs were isolated by centrifugation and then cryopreserved.

The Qiagen DNeasy kit was used to extract genomic DNA both from unsorted PBMCs and from the negatively selected CD4+ and CD8+ fractions. TCR beta CDR3 regions were subjected to amplification by immunoSEQ multiplex PCR with primers that anneal to V and J segments. Amplification bias was minimized using a synthetic immune receptor repertoire, and residual bias was removed computationally after sequencing. Processing in the source paper ran as follows. Custom Python scripts were used to quantify repertoire diversity as the Shannon entropy index. Unsorted, CD4+ and CD8+ repertoires were analyzed separately, except for combined analyses in which CD4+ and CD8+ sequences were merged in silico. Clonal expansion was defined as a frequency increase of at least 2-fold after treatment compared with C1D1, and clones undetected at baseline were assigned a pseudocount of 0.5. Singleton clones were defined as clones with 0 or 1 copy at C1D1, and non-singleton clones were defined as clones with 2 or more copies. Clones expanded in unsorted samples were assigned a CD4+, CD8+ or unknown annotation through matching of protein sequences in sorted samples from the same patient. Wilcoxon tests on paired samples were used to test diversity changes from C1D1 to C4D1. What TCRdb holds here is the immuneACCESS table cut down to in-frame rearrangements. Part of the clones is not present; checked against another copy, under half of the missing clones reflect an unresolved V gene, and the others are unexplained. V, J and clone size are those of that table, while D and trimming were read from the DNA. Across this sample there are around 50,000 clones, with about 75% seen only once. 12% of the sample lies in the top ten.

The rearrangement joined TRBV28 to TRBJ1-4, and TRBD1 may be the D gene, going by 5 matching bases. The sample in question was peripheral blood mononuclear cells (PBMCs), obtained before the fourth cycle of nivolumab. The receptor's source is a human donor with classical Hodgkin lymphoma. This receptor carries the CDR3 CASSLYVGGFNEKLFF. The bases are TGTGCCAGCAGTCTCTATGTCGGGGGGTTTAATGAAAAACTGTTTTTT.